This T cell receptor beta chain was recorded in a study of monozygotic twins with cystic fibrosis. Study-wide background: Libraries were built from 3 to 3.5 micrograms of fragmented DNA using roughly 15 PCR cycles. Study-level results: V usage most resembled the co-twin in 13 of 16 pairs. Nucleotide-identical clonotype sharing was significantly higher within monozygotic CF twin pairs than between unrelated CF individuals.

Germline loops: CDR1 MDHEN, CDR2 SYDVKM. The CDR3 consists of 18 residues. Trimming took 3 bases from V and 9 from J; bases not matched to a gene: 20. A remark on this clone: No antigen is known for it.

Clones were sequenced by immunoSEQ multiplex PCR, and TCRdb holds only the in-frame ones, with some missing. Counted here are fewer than 30,000 clones, 96% occurring once; the ten biggest clones make up approximately 3%. V is TRBV28 and J is TRBJ2-1, with 7 bases aligning to TRBD2. The sequenced material came from blood. The TCR originated in a girl aged 2 to 9 with cystic fibrosis. The CDR3 here is CASSFLPIGGRAYSEQFF. In DNA form, the CDR3 reads TGTGCCAGCAGTTTTCTCCCCATTGGTGGGAGGGCCTATAGTGAGCAGTTCTTC.